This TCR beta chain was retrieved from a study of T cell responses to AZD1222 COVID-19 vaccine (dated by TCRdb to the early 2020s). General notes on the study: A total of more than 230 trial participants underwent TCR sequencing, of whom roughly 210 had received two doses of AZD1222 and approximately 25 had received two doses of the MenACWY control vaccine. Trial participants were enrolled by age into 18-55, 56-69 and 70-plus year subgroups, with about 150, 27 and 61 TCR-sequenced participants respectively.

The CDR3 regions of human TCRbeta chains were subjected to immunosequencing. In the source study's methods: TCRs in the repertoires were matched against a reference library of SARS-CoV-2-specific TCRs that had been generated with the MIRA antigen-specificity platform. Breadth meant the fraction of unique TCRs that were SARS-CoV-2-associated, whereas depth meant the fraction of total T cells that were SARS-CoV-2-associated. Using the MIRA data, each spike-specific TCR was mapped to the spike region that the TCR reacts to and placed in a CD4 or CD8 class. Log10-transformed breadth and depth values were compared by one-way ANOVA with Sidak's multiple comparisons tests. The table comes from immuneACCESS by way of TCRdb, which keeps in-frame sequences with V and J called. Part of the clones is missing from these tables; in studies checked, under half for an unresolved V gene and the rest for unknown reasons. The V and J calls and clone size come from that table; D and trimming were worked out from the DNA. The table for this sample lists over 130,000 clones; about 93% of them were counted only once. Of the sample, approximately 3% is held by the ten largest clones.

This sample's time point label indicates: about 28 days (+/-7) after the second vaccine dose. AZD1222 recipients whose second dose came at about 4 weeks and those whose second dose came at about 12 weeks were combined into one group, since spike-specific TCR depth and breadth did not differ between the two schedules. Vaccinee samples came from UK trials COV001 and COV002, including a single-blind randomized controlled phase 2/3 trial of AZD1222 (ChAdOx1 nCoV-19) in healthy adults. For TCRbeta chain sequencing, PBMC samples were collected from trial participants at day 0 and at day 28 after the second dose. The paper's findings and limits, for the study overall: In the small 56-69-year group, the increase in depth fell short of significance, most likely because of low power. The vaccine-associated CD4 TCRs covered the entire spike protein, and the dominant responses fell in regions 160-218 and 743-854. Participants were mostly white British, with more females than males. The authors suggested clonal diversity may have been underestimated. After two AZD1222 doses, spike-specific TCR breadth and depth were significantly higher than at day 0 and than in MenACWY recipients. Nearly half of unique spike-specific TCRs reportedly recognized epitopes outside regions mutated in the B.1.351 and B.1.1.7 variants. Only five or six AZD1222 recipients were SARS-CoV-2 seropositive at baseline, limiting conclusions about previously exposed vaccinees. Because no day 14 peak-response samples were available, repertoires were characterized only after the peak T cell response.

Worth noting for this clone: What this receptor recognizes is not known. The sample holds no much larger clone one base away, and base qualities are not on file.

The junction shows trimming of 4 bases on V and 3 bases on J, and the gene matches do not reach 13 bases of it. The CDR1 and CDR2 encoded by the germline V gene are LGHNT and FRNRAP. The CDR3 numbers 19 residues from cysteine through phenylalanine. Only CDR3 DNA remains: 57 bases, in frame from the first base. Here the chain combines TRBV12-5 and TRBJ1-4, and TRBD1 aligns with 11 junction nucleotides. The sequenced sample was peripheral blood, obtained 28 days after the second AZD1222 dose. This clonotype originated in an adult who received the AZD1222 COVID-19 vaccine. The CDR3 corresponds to CASGSHADRGRRANEKLFF. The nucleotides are TGTGCTAGTGGTTCTCACGCGGACAGGGGGCGCCGGGCTAATGAAAAACTGTTTTTT.